The 28 T cell receptor beta chains presented below share a single source sample, sequenced in a study of T cell repertoires in cytomegalovirus infection (dated by TCRdb to about 2019). No antigens are known for them. What the treatment or condition label conveys for this sample: in vitro stimulation with specific CMV peptide epitopes to enrich CMV-specific T cells. Sequencing instrument: Illumina HiSeq 1500. TCRdb itself trimmed the public reads at Q25 with fastp, ran MiXCR and retained productive beta chains. Each record represents a unique CDR3 protein, reported with the most common genes and DNA among its rows. The sample table shows fewer than 950,000 distinct CDR3 sequences, and around a third are seen once. The ten largest account for under 15% of the sample. The sequencing here drew on cultured CD8+ T cells from PBMCs, taken from culture after CMV antigen stimulation. Receptor source: a human donor in good health (CMV status not recorded). Some clones in this sample may be carry-over from other donors' samples.

This clonotype was detected once. The gene calls are TRBV7-9 and TRBJ2-1, with D perhaps TRBD2 (5 bases). Germline V gives CDR1 SEHNR, CDR2 FQNEAQ (reference sequence). This CDR3 spans 16 amino acids. V dropped 4 bases and J dropped 9 bases, with 22 bases sitting between them. This CDR3 is CASSSSRGGFQSEQFF. In DNA, the CDR3 is TGTGCCAGCAGCTCCTCTAGAGGAGGTTTTCAGAGTGAGCAGTTCTTC.

The chain couples TRBV6-1 to TRBJ2-2; 8 nucleotides align to TRBD1. CDR3 size: 15 residues. J was trimmed by 3 bases and V by 7 bases; bases with no gene match: 7. Germline V gene sequence: CDR1 MNHNS, CDR2 SASEGT. This CDR3 reads CASNRDRGYTGELFF. The CDR3 DNA follows: TGTGCCAGCAACCGAGACAGGGGTTACACCGGGGAGCTGTTTTTT.

This clonotype was seen only a few times. The CDR3 region has the DNA TGTGCCATCAGCGGACAGGGGGAGGATAATTCACCCCTCCACTTT. It encodes CAISGQGEDNSPLHF. The chain uses TRBV10-3 and TRBJ1-6; 10 nucleotides align to TRBD1. Trimming took 6 bases from V and 5 from J; bases not matched to a gene: 4. The length of the CDR3 is 15 residues. CDR1 and CDR2 from the germline V gene are ENHRY and SYGVKD.

This sequence joins TRBV10-3 and TRBJ1-6, with D hard to call. Germline CDR1 ENHRY, CDR2 SYGVKD. The CDR3 runs 15 residues. Trimming removed 0 bases from V and 7 bases from J, with 10 bases in between. The CDR3 spells CAISESRAANSPLHF. Written as DNA, the CDR3 is TGTGCCATCAGTGAGTCGCGGGCCGCGAATTCACCCCTCCACTTT.

V and J are TRBV7-6 and TRBJ2-2, with 9 positions matching TRBD1. J lost 4 bases, V lost 5 bases, and 8 bases had no gene match. From germline, CDR1 is SGHVS and CDR2 FNYEAQ. The CDR3 contains 16 residues. The CDR3 reads CASSGGQGFFTGELFF. The DNA of the CDR3 is TGTGCCAGCAGCGGCGGACAGGGGTTTTTCACCGGGGAGCTGTTTTTT.

This chain connects TRBV7-9 to TRBJ1-2; 9 positions agree with TRBD1. The V and J ends lost 1 base and 8 bases, in that order; junction bases with no gene match: 8. This CDR3 is 15 amino acids long. Germline-derived CDR1 and CDR2 are SEHNR and FQNEAQ (reference sequence). The CDR3 spells CASSLGKGQGRGYTF. The CDR3 DNA reads as TGTGCCAGCAGCTTAGGGAAGGGACAGGGAAGAGGCTACACCTTC.

The rearrangement joins TRBV6-5 to TRBJ2-1; TRBD2 matches at 14 bases. V was pared by 5 bases and J by 10 bases, with 7 bases of the junction left unmatched. In germline, CDR1 is MNHEY, CDR2 SVGAGI. The CDR3 length is 15 residues. This CDR3 is CASSGLGLAGDEQFF. The CDR3 nucleotides are TGTGCCAGCAGTGGTCTGGGACTAGCGGGAGACGAGCAGTTCTTC.

This chain joins TRBV12-3 or TRBV12-4 and TRBJ2-3, with D unresolved. The CDR3 has 14 residues. V shed 3 bases and J shed 5 bases, with 12 bases lying between them. CDR3 region: CASSLRSAIDTQYF. CDR3 sequence (DNA): TGTGCCAGCAGTTTGAGGTCTGCTATAGATACGCAGTATTTT.

The chain combines TRBV7-8 with TRBJ2-5; possibly TRBD2 for D (6 bases). The CDR3 extends over 15 amino acids. V was shortened by 1 base and J by 0 bases, with 9 bases between the two germline ends. CDR1 and CDR2 from the germline V gene are SGHVS and FQNEAQ. CDR3 nucleotide sequence: TGTGCCAGCAGCTTAGAGGGAGGCTACCAAGAGACCCAGTACTTC. As protein: CASSLEGGYQETQYF.

This chain uses TRBV6-1 with TRBJ2-7; TRBD1 aligns across 7 bases. Looked up from germline, CDR1 is MNHNS and CDR2 is SASEGT. This CDR3 has 15 amino acids. V lost 4 bases, J lost 4 bases, and 10 bases stayed unmatched. CDR3 protein: CASSGADRDPYEQYF. DNA for the CDR3: TGTGCCAGCAGTGGTGCCGACAGGGACCCTTACGAGCAGTACTTC.

This clonotype was seen repeatedly, ten times or more. The J gene is TRBJ2-1, the V gene TRBV7-2; the match to TRBD2 covers 16 bases. Germline CDR1 and CDR2: SGHTA and FQGNSA. The CDR3 loop spans 18 amino acids. Trimming at V came to 6 bases and at J to 8 bases, leaving 13 bases not matched to a gene. The CDR3 reads CASSVGLAGGRSAHEQFF. The CDR3, as DNA: TGTGCCAGCAGTGTGGGACTAGCGGGGGGGCGGTCCGCCCATGAGCAGTTCTTC.

The genes are TRBV10-2 and TRBJ2-3; D may be TRBD2 (7 bases). CDR1 is WSHSY and CDR2 is SAAADI in the germline V gene. Trimming took 6 bases from V and 2 from J, leaving 15 bases between them. The CDR3 is 15 residues long. The CDR3 region is CASRGGGQLTDTQYF. DNA for the CDR3: TGCGCCAGCAGAGGCGGGGGACAACTCACAGATACGCAGTATTTT.

This clonotype appeared a few times. The J gene is TRBJ1-5, the V gene TRBV7-8; TRBD1 agrees at 10 bases. The ends lost 5 bases at V and 6 bases at J; junction bases unmatched: 10. Germline assignment: CDR1 SGHVS and CDR2 FQNEAQ. There are 16 residues in the CDR3. The CDR3 loop is CASSPRTGGEGQPQHF. CDR3 DNA sequence: TGTGCCAGCAGCCCGAGGACAGGGGGTGAAGGTCAGCCCCAGCATTTT.

J is TRBJ2-1 and V is TRBV27; TRBD1 aligns across 9 bases. This CDR3 comprises 17 residues. CDR1 is MNHEY, CDR2 SMNVEV, per germline (reference sequence). Trimming at V came to 5 bases and at J to 2 bases, leaving 10 bases not matched to a gene. CDR3 residues: CASSATPRQGAYNEQFF. CDR3 nucleotide sequence: TGTGCCAGCAGTGCCACCCCCCGACAGGGGGCCTACAATGAGCAGTTCTTC.

The rearrangement links TRBV7-6 to TRBJ2-7; D is unresolved. In germline, CDR1 is SGHVS, CDR2 FNYEAQ. The V and J ends lost 5 bases and 2 bases respectively, with 10 bases between them. The CDR3 has 13 amino acids. CDR3 bases: TGTGCCAGCAGCCCTTCATTTACCTACGAGCAGTACTTC. It encodes CASSPSFTYEQYF.

V usage is TRBV9 and J usage is TRBJ2-2, with a weak D call TRBD1 (6 bases). Trimming left V 3 bases short and J 0 bases short, with 12 bases between. In germline, CDR1 is SGDLS, CDR2 YYNGEE. The CDR3 extends over 16 amino acids. The CDR3 region is CASSEAGTTNTGELFF. The CDR3 nucleotides read TGTGCCAGCAGCGAGGCCGGGACAACGAACACCGGGGAGCTGTTTTTT. Complete variable domain (other parts from reference TRBV9 and TRBJ2-2): DSGVTQTPKHLITATGQRVTLRCSPRSGDLSVYWYQQSLDQGLQFLIQYYNGEERAKGNILERFSAQQFPDLHSELNLSSLELGDSALYFCASSEAGTTNTGELFFGEGSRLTVL.

This chain connects TRBV9 to TRBJ2-1; D ambiguous. This CDR3 region has 13 residues. CDR1 is SGDLS and CDR2 is YYNGEE in the germline V gene. V lost 1 base and J 8 bases, leaving 10 bases between the germline ends. Written as DNA, the CDR3 is TGTGCCAGCAGCGTAAACTCTGGGGATGAGCAGTTCTTC. It translates to CASSVNSGDEQFF.

V usage is TRBV6-2 or TRBV6-3 and J usage is TRBJ2-7; TRBD2 matches 9 bases. The trim removed 0 bases at V and 6 bases at J, leaving 3 bases unmatched. Germline CDR1 MNHEY, CDR2 SVGEGT. The CDR3 is 14 residues long. Here the CDR3 reads CASSYSSGGSEQYV. The CDR3 coding sequence is TGTGCCAGCAGTTACTCGAGCGGGGGGAGCGAGCAGTACGTC.

This clonotype has a handful of counts. This sequence joins TRBV27 and TRBJ1-5; D ambiguous. Trimming cost V 0 bases and J 0 bases, with 12 bases left between them. The CDR3 is 17 amino acids. Germline V gene sequence: CDR1 MNHEY, CDR2 SMNVEV (reference sequence). CDR3 in amino acids: CASSLSLAAYSNQPQHF. In nucleotides, the CDR3 is TGTGCCAGCAGTTTATCCTTAGCGGCATATAGCAATCAGCCCCAGCATTTT.

In its sample, this clonotype was seen a few times. The chain combines TRBV4-1 with TRBJ1-5, with a possible D match to TRBD1 (6 bases). The ends were cut back, 6 bases at V and 6 bases at J, with 15 bases in the middle. CDR1 is MGHRA and CDR2 is YSYEKL in the germline V gene. This CDR3 is built from 14 residues. The CDR3, as DNA: TGCGCCAGCAGTCCTCCACAGGGCGGTCAGCCCCAGCATTTT. It translates to CASSPPQGGQPQHF.

This clonotype was found a few times. The gene calls are TRBV7-8 and TRBJ1-3; the D gene is possibly TRBD1 (5 bases). Germline CDR1 is SGHVS and CDR2 is FQNEAQ. The CDR3 extends over 16 amino acids. The germline V and J ends were trimmed by 5 bases and 0 bases, with 14 bases remaining between them. The DNA of the CDR3 is TGTGCCAGCAGCCCGCAGGGAGGCAGCTCTGGAAACACCATATATTTT. It codes for CASSPQGGSSGNTIYF.

The V and J genes are TRBV28 and TRBJ2-3; D call uncertain. The germline V gene encodes CDR1 MDHEN and CDR2 SYDVKM. V gave up 1 base and J gave up 0 bases, with 8 bases separating them. The CDR3 extends over 15 amino acids. CDR3 sequence: CASSLSSPSTDTQYF. CDR3 in DNA: TGTGCCAGCAGTTTATCCTCACCTAGCACAGATACGCAGTATTTT.

This clonotype was seen a few times. The chain links TRBV20-1 to TRBJ1-2; D gene ambiguous. CDR3 length: 15 amino acids. V was clipped by 1 base and J by 3 bases, with 15 bases between them. Germline V CDR1 and CDR2: DFQATT, SNEGSKA (reference sequence). DNA for the CDR3: TGCAGTGCTAGAGCCGGGCCCCATAGGGACTATGGCTACACCTTC. Residues: CSARAGPHRDYGYTF.

This clonotype was recorded many times. J is TRBJ1-5 and V is TRBV7-6, with unresolved D. Trimming took 5 bases from V and 0 from J, leaving 17 bases between them. Germline assignment: CDR1 SGHVS and CDR2 FNYEAQ. CDR3 length equals 17 residues. In DNA form, the CDR3 reads TGTGCCAGCAGCCCCAATCCGGGAGCATATAGCAATCAGCCCCAGCATTTT. Translating it yields CASSPNPGAYSNQPQHF.

This clonotype has just a few counts. V usage is TRBV27 and J usage is TRBJ2-7; maybe TRBD2 (5 bases). Trimming shortened V by 1 base and J by 4 bases, and 17 bases separated the two germline ends. This CDR3 has 16 residues. Germline V lookup: CDR1 MNHEY, CDR2 SMNVEV (reference sequence). The CDR3, as DNA: TGTGCCAGCAGTTTATGGATAGAGAGGGTGGGGTACGAGCAGTACTTC. The encoded protein is CASSLWIERVGYEQYF.

V and J are TRBV6-5 and TRBJ1-5; 8 bases fit TRBD1. Looked up from germline, CDR1 is MNHEY and CDR2 is SVGAGI. V lost 4 bases, J lost 2 bases, and 13 bases stayed unmatched. This CDR3 comprises 18 residues. In nucleotides, the CDR3 is TGTGCCAGCAGTTTATGGGACAGGACAAGGCATGGCAATCAGCCCCAGCATTTT. Protein product: CASSLWDRTRHGNQPQHF.

V and J are TRBV4-1 and TRBJ1-1, with D perhaps matching TRBD1 (5 bases). Germline loops: CDR1 MGHRA, CDR2 YSYEKL. V lost 3 bases to trimming and J lost 6 bases, with 11 bases between them. This CDR3 has 13 amino acids. The CDR3 loop is CASSQEGLSEAFF. The DNA of the CDR3 is TGCGCCAGCAGCCAGGAGGGACTATCTGAAGCTTTCTTT.

The chain is built from TRBV5-8 and TRBJ1-1; no clear D gene. V shed 3 bases and J shed 1 base, with 13 bases lying between them. Germline V CDR1 and CDR2: SGHTS, YDEGEE. The CDR3 is 15 amino acids. CDR3 region: CASSSIRYENTEAFF. The CDR3 nucleotides read TGTGCCAGCAGCTCAATACGCTACGAGAACACTGAAGCTTTCTTT.